This TCR beta chain was sequenced for a study of T cell responses to AZD1222 COVID-19 vaccine. Study-wide results and limits: Elevations in Spike-specific TCR breadth and depth followed administration of two AZD1222 doses. Baseline seropositives among AZD1222 recipients totaled only five or six. Vaccine-related CD4 TCRs covered spike, predominating at 160-218 and 743-854.

Germline-derived CDR1 and CDR2 are MNHEY and SMNVEV (reference sequence). V dropped 5 bases and J dropped 1 base, with 15 bases sitting between them. The CDR3 covers 16 residues. About this clone itself: Its cognate antigen is unknown.

The table came from immunoSEQ multiplex PCR; TCRdb's copy has only in-frame clones and leaves some out. The sample lists under 200,000 clones; more than 70% were seen once. This chain uses TRBV27 with TRBJ2-4, with D possibly being TRBD1 (6 bases). The TCR comes from an adult who received the AZD1222 COVID-19 vaccine. The sequences come from peripheral blood, collected 28 days after the second AZD1222 dose. The CDR3 nucleotides read TGTGCCAGCAGTACCCAGGGGCCTCGGGCCAAAAACATTCAGTACTTC. It codes for CASSTQGPRAKNIQYF.